This TCR beta chain derives from a study of OX40 agonist ivuxolimab in advanced cancers. On the study more broadly: The drug used for patients, ivuxolimab, was an agonistic anti-OX40 (CD134) antibody. Study findings and constraints: The authors also found low normalized T-cell clonal expansion in some nonresponders.

This clone was seen a single time. The antigen is unknown. CDR3 size: 13 residues. Deletions cut 4 bases from V and 10 bases from J, with 14 bases between. Germline V lookup: CDR1 SGHTA, CDR2 FQGTGA. TCRdb's copy holds only in-frame clones and misses some; the assay was immunoSEQ multiplex PCR. Of 20,000 to 25,000 clones detected, approximately 86% appear once; the ten largest clones hold about 18%. V usage is TRBV7-3 and J usage is TRBJ2-1, with D possibly matching TRBD2 (5 bases). This clonotype was sampled from an adult with an advanced solid tumor such as melanoma, head and neck, liver or kidney cancer. Sequences were derived from CD4+ or CD8+ T cells sorted from blood, sampled in a trial of the OX40 agonist ivuxolimab. The CDR3 bases are TGTGCCAGCAGCTCCCCCGGAGGTTACGAGCAGTTCTTC. As protein: CASSSPGGYEQFF.